This T cell receptor beta chain comes out of a study of T-cell reconstitution after alpha-beta-depleted transplantation in children. Unique molecular identifiers were incorporated into the prepared TCRbeta library. TCRdb reprocessed the PCR reads with MiXCR, giving one entry per CDR3 protein. The sample shows about 500,000 distinct CDR3 sequences, about 30% of them seen only once. The TCR was taken from a human donor who donated a stem cell graft to a child with aplastic anemia. Sequencing used PBMCs from the stem cell graft donor, obtained from the stem cell graft.

CDR3 amino acids: CASSARDRVGNEQFF. In DNA, the CDR3 is TGTGCCAGCAGCGCCCGGGACAGGGTCGGAAATGAGCAGTTCTTC. V is TRBV7-2 and J is TRBJ2-1, with 9 nucleotides matching TRBD1. CDR3 length: 15 amino acids. V shed 5 bases and J 7 bases; nucleotides not matched to a gene: 9. Germline V gene sequence: CDR1 SGHTA, CDR2 FQGNSA. The full variable domain, completed using reference TRBV7-2 and TRBJ2-1, is GAGVSQSPSNKVTEKGKDVELRCDPISGHTALYWYRQSLGQGLEFLIYFQGNSAPDKSGLPSDRFSAERTGGSVSTLTIQRTQQEDSAVYLCASSARDRVGNEQFFGPGTRLTVL.